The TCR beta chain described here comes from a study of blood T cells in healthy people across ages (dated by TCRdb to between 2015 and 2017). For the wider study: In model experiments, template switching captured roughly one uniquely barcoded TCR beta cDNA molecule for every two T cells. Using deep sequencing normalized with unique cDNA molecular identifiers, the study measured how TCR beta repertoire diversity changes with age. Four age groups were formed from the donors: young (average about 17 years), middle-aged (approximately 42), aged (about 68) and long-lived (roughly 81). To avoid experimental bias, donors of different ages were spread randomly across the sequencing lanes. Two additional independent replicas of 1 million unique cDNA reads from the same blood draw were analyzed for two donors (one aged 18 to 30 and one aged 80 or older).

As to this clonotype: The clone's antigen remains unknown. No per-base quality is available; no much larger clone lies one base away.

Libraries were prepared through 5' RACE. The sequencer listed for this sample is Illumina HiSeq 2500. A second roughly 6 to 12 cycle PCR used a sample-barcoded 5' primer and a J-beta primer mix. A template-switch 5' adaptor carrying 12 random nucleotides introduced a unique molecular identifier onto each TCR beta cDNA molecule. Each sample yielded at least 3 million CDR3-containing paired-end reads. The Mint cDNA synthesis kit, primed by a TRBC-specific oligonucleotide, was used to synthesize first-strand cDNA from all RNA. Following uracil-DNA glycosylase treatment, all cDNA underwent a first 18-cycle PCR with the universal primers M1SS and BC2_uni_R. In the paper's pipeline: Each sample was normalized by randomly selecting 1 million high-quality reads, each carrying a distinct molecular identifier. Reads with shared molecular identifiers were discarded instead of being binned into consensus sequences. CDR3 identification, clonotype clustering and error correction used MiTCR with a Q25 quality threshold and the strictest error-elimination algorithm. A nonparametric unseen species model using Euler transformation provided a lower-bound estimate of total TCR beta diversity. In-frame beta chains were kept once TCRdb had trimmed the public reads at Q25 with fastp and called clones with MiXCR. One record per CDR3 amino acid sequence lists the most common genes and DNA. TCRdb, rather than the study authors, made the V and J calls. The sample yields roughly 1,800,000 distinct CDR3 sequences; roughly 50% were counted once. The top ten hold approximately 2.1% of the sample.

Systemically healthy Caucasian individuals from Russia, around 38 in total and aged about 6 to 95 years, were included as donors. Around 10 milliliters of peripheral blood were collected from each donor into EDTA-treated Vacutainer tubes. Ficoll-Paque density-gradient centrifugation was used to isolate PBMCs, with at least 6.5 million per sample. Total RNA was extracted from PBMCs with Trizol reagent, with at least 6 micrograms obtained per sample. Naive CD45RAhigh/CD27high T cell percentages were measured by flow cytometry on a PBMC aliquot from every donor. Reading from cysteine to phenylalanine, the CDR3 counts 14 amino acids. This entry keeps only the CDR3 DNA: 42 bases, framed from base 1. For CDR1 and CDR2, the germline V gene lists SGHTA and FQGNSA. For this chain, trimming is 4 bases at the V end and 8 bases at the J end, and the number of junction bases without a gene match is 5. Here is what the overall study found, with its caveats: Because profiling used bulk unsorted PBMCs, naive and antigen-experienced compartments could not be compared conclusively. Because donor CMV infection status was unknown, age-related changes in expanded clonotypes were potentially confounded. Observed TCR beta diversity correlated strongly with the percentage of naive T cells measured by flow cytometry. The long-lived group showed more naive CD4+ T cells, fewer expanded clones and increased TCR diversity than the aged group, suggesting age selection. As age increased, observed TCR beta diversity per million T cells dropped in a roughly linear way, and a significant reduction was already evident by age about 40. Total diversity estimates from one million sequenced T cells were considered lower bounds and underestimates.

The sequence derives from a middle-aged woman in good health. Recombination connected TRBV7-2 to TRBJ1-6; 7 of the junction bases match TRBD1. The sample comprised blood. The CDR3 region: CASSYRDSDSPLHF. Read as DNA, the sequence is TGTGCCAGCAGCTACCGGGACAGCGATTCACCCCTCCACTTT. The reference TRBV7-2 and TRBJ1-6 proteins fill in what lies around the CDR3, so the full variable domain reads GAGVSQSPSNKVTEKGKDVELRCDPISGHTALYWYRQSLGQGLEFLIYFQGNSAPDKSGLPSDRFSAERTGGSVSTLTIQRTQQEDSAVYLCASSYRDSDSPLHFGNGTRLTVT.